One sample yielded the 23 T cell receptor beta chains listed below, sequenced in a study of cytomegalovirus exposure and HLA in healthy donors. The PCR used 60 Vbeta and 13 Jbeta primers. Repertoires were generated with immunoSEQ multiplex PCR, while TCRdb's copy carries only in-frame clones and drops some. The sample yields approximately 100,000 clones, roughly a tenth seen once. The sample taken for sequencing was PBMCs. These receptors came from a man between 45 and 60 years old in good health and CMV-seropositive.

This chain uses TRBV19 with TRBJ1-2, with no clear D. The CDR3 covers 14 residues. The V gene lost 5 bases and the J gene lost 8 bases, with 18 bases spanning the gap. CDR1 is LNHDA, CDR2 SQIVND, per germline (reference sequence). CDR3 nucleotide sequence: TGTGCCAGTAGTCGAGAGGCGGGAGTTAGAGGCTACACCTTC. It yields the protein CASSREAGVRGYTF.

The V call is TRBV7-9, the J call TRBJ1-2; D is ambiguous. The CDR3 spans 15 residues. In germline, CDR1 is SEHNR, CDR2 FQNEAQ (reference sequence). V was shortened by 1 base and J by 5 bases, with 14 bases between the two germline ends. For the CDR3, the DNA is TGTGCCAGCAGCTTAGGTCCGGGAGGGAGTTATGGCTACACCTTC. Translating gives CASSLGPGGSYGYTF. Using reference TRBV7-9 and TRBJ1-2 for the parts outside the CDR3, the full variable domain is DTGVSQNPRHKITKRGQNVTFRCDPISEHNRLYWYRQTLGQGPEFLTYFQNEAQLEKSRLLSDRFSAERPKGSFSTLEIQRTEQGDSAMYLCASSLGPGGSYGYTFGSGTRLTVV.

The J gene is TRBJ2-1, the V gene TRBV19, with 9 nucleotides matching TRBD1. The length of the CDR3 is 16 residues. Looked up from germline, CDR1 is LNHDA and CDR2 is SQIVND (reference sequence). V lost 3 bases and J lost 7; bases outside the gene matches: 10. Here the CDR3 reads CASSIVGQGSLNEQFF. CDR3 nucleotide sequence: TGTGCCAGTAGTATCGTTGGACAGGGGAGTTTGAATGAGCAGTTCTTC.

This clone was seen ten or more times. Written as DNA, the CDR3 is TGTGCCTGGAGTCCGACAGGGGGCGCGCAGCAGTTCTTC. It yields the protein CAWSPTGGAQQFF. V gene TRBV30 combines with J gene TRBJ2-1, with TRBD1 matching over 10 bases. Germline V gives CDR1 GTSNPN, CDR2 SVGIG (reference sequence). The CDR3 contains 13 residues. V gave up 2 bases and J gave up 11 bases; unmatched junction bases: 6.

This clone was observed a handful of times. This chain links TRBV29-1 with TRBJ2-1; D not resolved. Germline lookup yields CDR1 SQVTM and CDR2 ANQGSEA. Deletions cut 4 bases from V and 6 bases from J, with 7 bases between. The CDR3 extends over 11 amino acids. The CDR3 protein is CSVVNFNEQFF. CDR3 DNA: TGCAGCGTTGTGAACTTCAATGAGCAGTTCTTC.

The table lists this clone with a few counts. V usage is TRBV28 and J usage is TRBJ1-2; 7 bases agree with TRBD1. Germline V gene data show CDR1 as MDHEN and CDR2 as SYDVKM. V lost 6 bases, J lost 6 bases, and 10 bases stayed unmatched. The CDR3 contains 14 residues. The CDR3 loop reads CASSHDRAWDGYTF. The CDR3 coding sequence is TGTGCCAGCAGCCACGACAGGGCCTGGGATGGCTACACCTTC.

The chain links TRBV27 to TRBJ2-7; 9 bases agree with TRBD1. V shed 6 bases, J shed 5 bases, and the junction held 8 bases outside the gene matches. The germline CDR1 and CDR2 sequences are MNHEY and SMNVEV (reference sequence). The CDR3 loop spans 14 amino acids. The CDR3 protein is CASRTGTGYHEQYF. The CDR3 nucleotides read TGTGCCAGCAGGACCGGGACAGGGTACCACGAGCAGTACTTC.

This clone was counted between two and nine times. The rearrangement joins TRBV7-3 to TRBJ2-7, with a weak D call TRBD2 (5 bases). Trimming took off 4 bases at V and 7 bases at J, with 11 bases between the two ends. There are 12 residues in the CDR3. Germline CDR1 and CDR2: SGHTA and FQGTGA. The CDR3 is CASSSVAPEQYF. Written as DNA, the CDR3 is TGTGCCAGCAGCTCCGTAGCGCCGGAGCAGTACTTC.

The chain is built from TRBV28 and TRBJ1-1; 9 bases map to TRBD1. Germline-derived CDR1 and CDR2 are MDHEN and SYDVKM. The CDR3 contains 15 residues. The J segment lost 4 bases and the V segment lost 4 bases, leaving 7 bases of the junction unmatched. The CDR3, as DNA: TGTGCCAGCAGTTATACCGGGACAGGGCCCACTGAAGCTTTCTTT. This gives the protein CASSYTGTGPTEAFF.

The chain employs TRBV19 and TRBJ2-1; possible D gene TRBD2, 5 bases. Germline V CDR1 and CDR2: LNHDA, SQIVND (reference sequence). Deletions cut 6 bases from V and 11 bases from J, with 14 bases between. CDR3 size: 12 residues. The DNA for the CDR3 is TGTGCCAGTAGGCCCATCGCGGGTAAGCAGTTCTTC. It yields the protein CASRPIAGKQFF.

The CDR3 loop reads CASSPDRLVANLYEQYF. CDR3 sequence (DNA): TGTGCCAGCAGTCCAGATCGGCTAGTCGCGAACCTCTACGAGCAGTACTTC. The J gene is TRBJ2-7, the V gene TRBV27, with D uncertain. This CDR3 has 17 residues. Trimming cost V 5 bases and J 3 bases, with 23 bases left between them. Looked up from germline, CDR1 is MNHEY and CDR2 is SMNVEV (reference sequence).

V and J are TRBV7-8 and TRBJ1-5; D perhaps matches TRBD1 (6 bases). This CDR3 has 16 residues. Germline assignment: CDR1 SGHVS and CDR2 FQNEAQ. V was trimmed by 5 bases and J by 0 bases, leaving 14 bases between them. This chain's CDR3 is CASSQAGHPSNQPQHF. CDR3 sequence (DNA): TGTGCCAGCAGCCAAGCGGGACATCCTAGCAATCAGCCCCAGCATTTT.

The rearrangement joins TRBV6-5 to TRBJ1-4; TRBD1 matches 7 bases. The CDR3 runs 16 residues. V lost 2 bases, J lost 5 bases, and 8 bases stayed unmatched. CDR1 is MNHEY and CDR2 is SVGAGI in the germline V gene. The CDR3 protein is CASSYAATGSNEKLFF. Here the CDR3 DNA reads TGTGCCAGCAGTTACGCCGCGACAGGGTCGAATGAAAAACTGTTTTTT.

This chain links TRBV29-1 with TRBJ2-3; 7 nucleotides agree with TRBD2. CDR1 SQVTM and CDR2 ANQGSEA come from the germline V gene. This CDR3 contains 14 residues. Trimming took 0 bases from V and 5 from J; bases not matched to a gene: 5. DNA for the CDR3: TGCAGCGTTGAAGACGCGGGAGTAATAGATACGCAGTATTTT. Translating gives CSVEDAGVIDTQYF.

This clone was seen only a few times. The rearrangement joins TRBV28 to TRBJ1-4; TRBD1 might be the D (6 bases). From germline, CDR1 is MDHEN and CDR2 SYDVKM. The CDR3 is 15 residues long. V was clipped by 7 bases and J by 0 bases, with 12 bases between them. CDR3 bases: TGTGCCAGCAATATAGGACAGTCAACTAATGAAAAACTGTTTTTT. Residues: CASNIGQSTNEKLFF.

The rearrangement links TRBV10-2 to TRBJ2-2; 7 bases are shared with TRBD2. The V segment lost 10 bases and the J segment 4 bases; nucleotides outside the gene matches: 18. The CDR3 loop spans 17 amino acids. The germline CDR1 and CDR2 sequences are WSHSY and SAAADI. CDR3 DNA: TGCGCCACCCACCCCCCACAGCGGGAAGGGCTCACCGGGGAGCTGTTTTTT. This gives the protein CATHPPQREGLTGELFF.

The genes are TRBV10-3 and TRBJ2-5; D uncertain. The CDR3 extends over 15 amino acids. Germline CDR1 ENHRY, CDR2 SYGVKD. Trimming stripped 2 bases from V and 1 base from J, with 11 bases between. The CDR3 is CAISELAAPQETQYF. For the CDR3, the DNA is TGTGCCATCAGTGAGCTGGCCGCACCCCAAGAGACCCAGTACTTC.

In this sample, this clone turned up once. The V gene is TRBV19, the J gene TRBJ1-2, with no clear D. CDR3 length equals 14 residues. Looked up from germline, CDR1 is LNHDA and CDR2 is SQIVND (reference sequence). V lost 6 bases and J lost 5, with 16 bases in between. CDR3 protein: CASSPTSRSYGYTF. Here the CDR3 DNA reads TGTGCCAGTAGCCCGACAAGTAGGTCATATGGCTACACCTTC. The entire variable domain, with the rest obtained from reference TRBV19 and TRBJ1-2, is as follows: DGGITQSPKYLFRKEGQNVTLSCEQNLNHDAMYWYRQDPGQGLRLIYYSQIVNDFQKGDIAEGYSVSREKKESFPLTVTSAQKNPTAFYLCASSPTSRSYGYTFGSGTRLTVV.

This clone was seen more than once but under ten times. The chain is built from TRBV18 and TRBJ2-5, with 7 bases lining up with TRBD1. Germline V gene data show CDR1 as KGHSH and CDR2 as LQKENI. This CDR3 has 13 residues. V trimming: 6 bases; J trimming: 4 bases; junction bases outside the gene matches: 5. CDR3 protein: CASSRQGAETQYF. The CDR3 nucleotides read TGTGCCAGCTCGCGACAGGGTGCAGAGACCCAGTACTTC.

This clone turned up a few times. V is TRBV28 and J is TRBJ2-7, with 7 bases lining up with TRBD1. The length of the CDR3 is 13 residues. Looked up from germline, CDR1 is MDHEN and CDR2 is SYDVKM. The V segment lost 4 bases and the J segment 5 bases; nucleotides outside the gene matches: 5. The CDR3 loop reads CASSSRDSHEQYF. The CDR3 DNA follows: TGTGCCAGCAGTTCCCGGGACAGCCACGAGCAGTACTTC.

This clone was counted between two and nine times. V and J are TRBV27 and TRBJ2-1; unclear D gene. V lost 10 bases and J 0 bases, leaving 16 bases between the germline ends. In germline, CDR1 is MNHEY, CDR2 SMNVEV (reference sequence). This CDR3 comprises 15 residues. The CDR3 DNA reads TGTGCCACCAACAGAGTCCCGAGCTCCTACAATGAGCAGTTCTTC. Translating gives CATNRVPSSYNEQFF.

This sequence joins TRBV4-1 and TRBJ2-5; D possibly corresponds to TRBD2 (5 bases). V was cut by 1 base and J by 3 bases, with 15 bases left in between. Germline V gives CDR1 MGHRA, CDR2 YSYEKL. The CDR3 totals 16 residues. CDR3 DNA: TGCGCCAGCAGCCAAGGGATGCTAGAGGGAGAAGAGACCCAGTACTTC. Its protein is CASSQGMLEGEETQYF.

The J gene is TRBJ2-3, the V gene TRBV27; 9 bases match TRBD2. V was clipped by 6 bases and J by 4 bases; unmatched bases: 11. CDR3 length equals 16 residues. In germline, CDR1 is MNHEY, CDR2 SMNVEV (reference sequence). CDR3: CASSLVPAGGADTQYF. CDR3 coding DNA: TGTGCCAGCAGCCTCGTCCCCGCGGGAGGGGCAGATACGCAGTATTTT.